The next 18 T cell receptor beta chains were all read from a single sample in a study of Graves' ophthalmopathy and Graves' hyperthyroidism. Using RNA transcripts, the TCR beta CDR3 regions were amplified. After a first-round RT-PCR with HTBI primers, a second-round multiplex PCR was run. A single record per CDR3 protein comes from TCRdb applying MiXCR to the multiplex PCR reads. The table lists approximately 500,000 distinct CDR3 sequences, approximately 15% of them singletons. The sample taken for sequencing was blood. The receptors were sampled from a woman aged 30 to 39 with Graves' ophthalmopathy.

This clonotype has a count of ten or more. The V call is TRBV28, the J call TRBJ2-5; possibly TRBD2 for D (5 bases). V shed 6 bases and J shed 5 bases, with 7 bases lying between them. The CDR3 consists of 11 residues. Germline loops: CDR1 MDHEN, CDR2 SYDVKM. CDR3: CASRDSETQYF. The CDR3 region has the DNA TGTGCCAGCAGGGACTCGGAGACCCAGTACTTC.

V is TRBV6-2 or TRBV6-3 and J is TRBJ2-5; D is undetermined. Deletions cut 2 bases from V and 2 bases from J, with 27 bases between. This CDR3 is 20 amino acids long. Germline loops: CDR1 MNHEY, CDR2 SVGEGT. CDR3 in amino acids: CASSYDLSGLAVDQQETQYF. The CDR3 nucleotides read TGTGCCAGCAGTTACGATCTTTCTGGGTTGGCGGTCGACCAACAAGAGACCCAGTACTTC.

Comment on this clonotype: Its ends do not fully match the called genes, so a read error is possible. DNA of the CDR3: TGTGCCAGCAGCTCGGCCGGGAACTTC. Protein: CASSSAGNF. V is TRBV5-6 and J is TRBJ2-7, with TRBD2 as a possible D gene (5 bases). Germline values: CDR1 SGHDT, CDR2 YYEEEE. CDR3 length: 9 amino acids.

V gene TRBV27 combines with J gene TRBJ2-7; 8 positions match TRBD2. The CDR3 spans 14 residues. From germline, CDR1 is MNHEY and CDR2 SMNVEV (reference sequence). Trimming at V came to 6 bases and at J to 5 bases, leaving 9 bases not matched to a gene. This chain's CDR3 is CASRLAGGGHEQYF. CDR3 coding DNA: TGTGCCAGCAGGCTAGCGGGTGGGGGGCACGAGCAGTACTTC.

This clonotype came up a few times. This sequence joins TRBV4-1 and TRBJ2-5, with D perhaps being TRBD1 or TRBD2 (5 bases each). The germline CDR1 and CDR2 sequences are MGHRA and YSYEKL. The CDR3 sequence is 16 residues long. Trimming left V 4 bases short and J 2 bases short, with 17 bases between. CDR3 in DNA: TGCGCCAGCAGCCTCCCCTATCGGGGCCGACAAGAGACCCAGTACTTC. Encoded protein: CASSLPYRGRQETQYF.

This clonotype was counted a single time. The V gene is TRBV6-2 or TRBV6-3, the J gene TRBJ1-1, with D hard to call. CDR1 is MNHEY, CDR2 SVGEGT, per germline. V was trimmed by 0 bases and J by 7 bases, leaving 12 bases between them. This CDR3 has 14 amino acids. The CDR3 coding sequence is TGTGCCAGCAGTTACTCCCTTCAACAACTTGAAGCTTTCTTT. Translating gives CASSYSLQQLEAFF.

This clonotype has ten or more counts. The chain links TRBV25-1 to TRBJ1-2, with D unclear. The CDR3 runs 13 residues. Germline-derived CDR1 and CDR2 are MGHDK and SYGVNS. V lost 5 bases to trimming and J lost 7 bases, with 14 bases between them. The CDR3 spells CASSLIPHAGYTF. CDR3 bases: TGTGCCAGCAGTCTTATCCCCCATGCTGGCTACACCTTC.

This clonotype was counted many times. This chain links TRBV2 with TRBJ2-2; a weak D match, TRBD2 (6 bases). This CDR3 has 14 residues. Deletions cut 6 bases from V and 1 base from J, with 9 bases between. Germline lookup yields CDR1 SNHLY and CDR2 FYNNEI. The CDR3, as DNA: TGTGCCAGCAGGGCTAGCGAGAACACCGGGGAGCTGTTTTTT. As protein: CASRASENTGELFF.

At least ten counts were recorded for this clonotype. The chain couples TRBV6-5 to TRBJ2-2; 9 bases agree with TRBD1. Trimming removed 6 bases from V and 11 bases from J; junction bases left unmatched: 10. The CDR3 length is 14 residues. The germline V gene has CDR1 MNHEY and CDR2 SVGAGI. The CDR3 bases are TGTGCCAGCAGAACCTCGGGACAGGGAAGAGAGCTGTTTTTT. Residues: CASRTSGQGRELFF.

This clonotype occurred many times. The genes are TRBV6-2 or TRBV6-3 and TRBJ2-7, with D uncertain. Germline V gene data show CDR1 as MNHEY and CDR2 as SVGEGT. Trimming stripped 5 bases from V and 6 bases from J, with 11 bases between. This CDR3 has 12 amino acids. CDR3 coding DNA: TGTGCCAGCAGTCGTCAAATGGTCGAGCAGTACTTC. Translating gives CASSRQMVEQYF.

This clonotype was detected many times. The CDR3 region has the DNA TGCGCCAGCAGCTTTTTGCACGGGTACCAAGAGACCCAGTACTTC. It specifies CASSFLHGYQETQYF. V usage is TRBV5-1 and J usage is TRBJ2-5; D unclear. Trimming pared 2 bases from V and 0 bases from J, leaving 11 bases between. The CDR3 covers 15 residues. Germline assignment: CDR1 SGHRS and CDR2 YFSETQ.

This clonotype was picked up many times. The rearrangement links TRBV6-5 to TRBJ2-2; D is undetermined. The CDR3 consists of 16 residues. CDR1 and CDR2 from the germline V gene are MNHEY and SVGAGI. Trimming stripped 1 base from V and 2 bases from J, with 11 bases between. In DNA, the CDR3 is TGTGCCAGCAGTTACTGGAGACCTCTCAACACCGGGGAGCTGTTTTTT. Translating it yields CASSYWRPLNTGELFF.

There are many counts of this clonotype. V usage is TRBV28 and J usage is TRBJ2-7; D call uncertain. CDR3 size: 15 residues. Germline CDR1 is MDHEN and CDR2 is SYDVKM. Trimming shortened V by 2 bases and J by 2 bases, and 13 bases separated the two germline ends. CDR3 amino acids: CASSLMAGETYEQYF. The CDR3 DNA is TGTGCCAGCAGTTTAATGGCCGGAGAAACCTACGAGCAGTACTTC.

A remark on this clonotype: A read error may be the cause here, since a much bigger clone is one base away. DNA of the CDR3: TGTGCCAGCACCCCCACGACGGGGACAGGGGGCCTCTACCTGACCTACGAGCGGTACTTC. It yields the protein CASTPTTGTGGLYLTYERYF. V is TRBV25-1 and J is TRBJ2-7; TRBD1 matches at 12 bases. The CDR3 spans 20 residues. Germline V gives CDR1 MGHDK, CDR2 SYGVNS.

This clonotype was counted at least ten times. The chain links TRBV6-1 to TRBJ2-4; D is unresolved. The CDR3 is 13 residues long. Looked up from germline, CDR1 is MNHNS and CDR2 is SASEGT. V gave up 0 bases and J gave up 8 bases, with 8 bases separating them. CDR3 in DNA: TGTGCCAGCAGTGAAGCGAGTAGTGACATTCAGTACTTC. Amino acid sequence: CASSEASSDIQYF.

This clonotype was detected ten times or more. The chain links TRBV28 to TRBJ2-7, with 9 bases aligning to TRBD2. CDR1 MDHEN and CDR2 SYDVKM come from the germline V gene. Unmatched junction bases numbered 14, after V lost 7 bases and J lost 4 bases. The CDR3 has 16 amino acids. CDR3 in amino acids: CASTQMAGGPLYEQYF. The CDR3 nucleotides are TGTGCCAGCACCCAGATGGCGGGGGGGCCTTTGTACGAGCAGTACTTC.

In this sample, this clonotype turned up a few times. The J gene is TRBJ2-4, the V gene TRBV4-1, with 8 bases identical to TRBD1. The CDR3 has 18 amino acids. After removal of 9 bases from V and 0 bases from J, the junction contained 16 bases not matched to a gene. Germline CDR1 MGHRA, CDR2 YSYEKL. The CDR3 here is CASLRVGQANIAKNIQYF. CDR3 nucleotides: TGCGCCAGTTTAAGGGTGGGACAGGCCAATATAGCCAAAAACATTCAGTACTTC.

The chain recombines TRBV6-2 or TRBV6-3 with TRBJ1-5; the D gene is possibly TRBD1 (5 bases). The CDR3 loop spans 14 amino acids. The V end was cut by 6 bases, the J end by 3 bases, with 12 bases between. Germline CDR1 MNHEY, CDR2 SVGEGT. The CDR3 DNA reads TGTGCCAGCAGATTCGGGGGGATCAATCAGCCCCAGCATTTT. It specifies CASRFGGINQPQHF.